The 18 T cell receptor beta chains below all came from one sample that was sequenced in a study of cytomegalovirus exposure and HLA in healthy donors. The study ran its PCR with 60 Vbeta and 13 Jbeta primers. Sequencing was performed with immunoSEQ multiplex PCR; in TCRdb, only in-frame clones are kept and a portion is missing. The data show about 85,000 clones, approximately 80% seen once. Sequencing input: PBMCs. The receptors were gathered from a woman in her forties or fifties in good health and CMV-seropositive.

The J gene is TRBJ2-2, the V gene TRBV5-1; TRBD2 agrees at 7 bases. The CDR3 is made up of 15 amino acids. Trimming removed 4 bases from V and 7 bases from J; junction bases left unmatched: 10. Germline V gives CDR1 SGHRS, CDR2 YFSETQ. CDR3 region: CASSPGLLEHGELFF. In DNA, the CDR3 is TGCGCCAGCAGCCCGGGACTACTTGAACACGGGGAGCTGTTTTTT.

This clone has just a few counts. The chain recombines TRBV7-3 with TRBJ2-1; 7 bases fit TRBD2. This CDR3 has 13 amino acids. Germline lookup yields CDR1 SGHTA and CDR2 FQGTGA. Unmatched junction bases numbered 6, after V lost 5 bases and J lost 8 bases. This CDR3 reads CASSTGLDHEQFF. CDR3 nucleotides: TGTGCCAGCAGCACAGGACTAGACCATGAGCAGTTCTTC.

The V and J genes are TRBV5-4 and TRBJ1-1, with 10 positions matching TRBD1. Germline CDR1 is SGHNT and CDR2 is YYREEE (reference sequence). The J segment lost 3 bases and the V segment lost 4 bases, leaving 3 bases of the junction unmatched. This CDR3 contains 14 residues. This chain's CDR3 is CASSTDRGDTEAFF. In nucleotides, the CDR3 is TGTGCCAGCAGCACGGACAGGGGGGACACTGAAGCTTTCTTT.

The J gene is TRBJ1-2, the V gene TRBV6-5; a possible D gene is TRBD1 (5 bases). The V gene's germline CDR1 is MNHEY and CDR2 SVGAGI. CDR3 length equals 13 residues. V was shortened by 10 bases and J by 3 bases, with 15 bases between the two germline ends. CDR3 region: CATLAGGDYGYTF. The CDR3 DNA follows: TGTGCCACCCTCGCGGGGGGAGACTATGGCTACACCTTC.

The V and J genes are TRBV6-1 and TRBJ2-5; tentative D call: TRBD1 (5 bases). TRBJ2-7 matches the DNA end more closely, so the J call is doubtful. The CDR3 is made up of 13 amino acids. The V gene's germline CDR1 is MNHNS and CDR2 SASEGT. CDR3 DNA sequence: TGTGCCAGCAGTGAAGGGGGCAGCTACGAGCAGTACTTC. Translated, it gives CASSEGGSYEQYF.

This chain's CDR3 is CASRGTAEKLFF. CDR3 nucleotides: TGTGCCAGCAGAGGGACAGCTGAAAAACTGTTTTTT. The chain joins TRBV28 to TRBJ1-4; TRBD1 matches at 7 bases. This CDR3 comprises 12 residues. V lost 6 bases to trimming and J lost 7 bases; unmatched junction nucleotides: 2. Germline CDR1 reads MDHEN; CDR2 reads SYDVKM.

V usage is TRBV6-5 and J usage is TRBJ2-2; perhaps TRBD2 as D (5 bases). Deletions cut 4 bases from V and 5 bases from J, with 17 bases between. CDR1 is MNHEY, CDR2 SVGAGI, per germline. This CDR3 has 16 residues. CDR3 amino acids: CASSFLTKGDTGELFF. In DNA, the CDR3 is TGTGCCAGCAGTTTCTTGACTAAAGGCGATACCGGGGAGCTGTTTTTT.

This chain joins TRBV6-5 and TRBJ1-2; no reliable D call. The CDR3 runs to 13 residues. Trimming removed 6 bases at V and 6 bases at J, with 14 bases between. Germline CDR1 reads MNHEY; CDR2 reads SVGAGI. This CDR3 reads CASSTGGLNGYTF. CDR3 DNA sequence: TGTGCCAGCAGCACCGGAGGGTTGAATGGCTACACCTTC.

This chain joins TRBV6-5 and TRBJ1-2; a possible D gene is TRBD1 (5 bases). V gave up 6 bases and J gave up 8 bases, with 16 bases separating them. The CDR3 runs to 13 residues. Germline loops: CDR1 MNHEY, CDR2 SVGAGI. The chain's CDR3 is CASSPGGPKGYTF. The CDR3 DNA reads TGTGCCAGCAGCCCCGGGGGACCTAAGGGCTACACCTTC.

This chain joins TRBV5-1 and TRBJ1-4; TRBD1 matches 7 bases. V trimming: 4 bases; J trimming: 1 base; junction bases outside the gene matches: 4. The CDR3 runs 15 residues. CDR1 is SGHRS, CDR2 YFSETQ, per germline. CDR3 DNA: TGCGCCAGCAGCCACTACAGGGGAACTAATGAAAAACTGTTTTTT. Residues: CASSHYRGTNEKLFF. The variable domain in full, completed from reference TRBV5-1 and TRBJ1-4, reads KAGVTQTPRYLIKTRGQQVTLSCSPISGHRSVSWYQQTPGQGLQFLFEYFSETQRNKGNFPGRFSGRQFSNSRSEMNVSTLELGDSALYLCASSHYRGTNEKLFFGSGTQLSVL.

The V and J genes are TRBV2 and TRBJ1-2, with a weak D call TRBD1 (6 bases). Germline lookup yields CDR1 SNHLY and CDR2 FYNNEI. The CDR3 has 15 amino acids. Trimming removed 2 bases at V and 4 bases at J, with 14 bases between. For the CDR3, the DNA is TGTGCCAGCAGTGAAAATTACAGGGACATCTATGGCTACACCTTC. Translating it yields CASSENYRDIYGYTF.

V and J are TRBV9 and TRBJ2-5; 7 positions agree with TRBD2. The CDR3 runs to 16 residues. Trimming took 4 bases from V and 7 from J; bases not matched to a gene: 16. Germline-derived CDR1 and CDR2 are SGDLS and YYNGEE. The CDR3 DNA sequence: TGTGCCAGCAGCACCCAAGATGGGGGGGGGATTCGGACCCAGTACTTC. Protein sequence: CASSTQDGGGIRTQYF.

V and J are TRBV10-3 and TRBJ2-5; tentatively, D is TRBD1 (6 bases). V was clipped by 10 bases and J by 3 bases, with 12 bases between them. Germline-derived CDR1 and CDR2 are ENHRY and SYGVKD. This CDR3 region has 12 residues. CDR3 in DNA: TGTGCCACGAAGGCAGGGGAAGAGACCCAGTACTTC. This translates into CATKAGEETQYF.

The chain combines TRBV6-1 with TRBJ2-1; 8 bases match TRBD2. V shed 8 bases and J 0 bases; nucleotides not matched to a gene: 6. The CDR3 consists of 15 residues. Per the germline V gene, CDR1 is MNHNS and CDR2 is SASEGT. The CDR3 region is CASCSGASSYNEQFF. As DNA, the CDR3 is TGTGCCAGCTGTAGCGGGGCTAGCTCCTACAATGAGCAGTTCTTC.

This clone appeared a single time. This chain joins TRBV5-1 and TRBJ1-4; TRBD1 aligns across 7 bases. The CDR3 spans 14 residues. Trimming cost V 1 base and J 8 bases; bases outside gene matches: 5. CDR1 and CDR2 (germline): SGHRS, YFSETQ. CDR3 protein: CASSLTGAGEKLFF. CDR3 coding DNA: TGCGCCAGCAGCTTGACAGGGGCGGGAGAAAAACTGTTTTTT.

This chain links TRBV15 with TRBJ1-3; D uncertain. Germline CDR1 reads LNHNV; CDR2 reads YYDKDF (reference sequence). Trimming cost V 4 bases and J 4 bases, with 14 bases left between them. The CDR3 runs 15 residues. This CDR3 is CATSTERVWGNTIYF. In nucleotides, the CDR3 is TGTGCCACCAGCACGGAGAGGGTGTGGGGAAACACCATATATTTT.

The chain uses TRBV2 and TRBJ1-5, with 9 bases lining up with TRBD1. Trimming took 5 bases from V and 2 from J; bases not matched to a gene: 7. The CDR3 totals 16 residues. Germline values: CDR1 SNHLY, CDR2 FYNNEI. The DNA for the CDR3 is TGTGCCAGCAGTTTACAGGGGGCGGATGGCAATCAGCCCCAGCATTTT. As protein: CASSLQGADGNQPQHF.

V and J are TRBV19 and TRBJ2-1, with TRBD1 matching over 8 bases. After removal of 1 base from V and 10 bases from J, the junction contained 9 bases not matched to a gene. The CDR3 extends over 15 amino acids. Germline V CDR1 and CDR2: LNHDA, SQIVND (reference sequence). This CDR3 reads CASSIVRTGLREQFF. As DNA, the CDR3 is TGTGCCAGTAGTATAGTGAGGACAGGGCTTCGCGAGCAGTTCTTC.